This is a list of T cell receptor beta chains from one sample in a study of blood T cell repertoires in COVID-19. The assay was immunoSEQ multiplex PCR, and TCRdb's table has in-frame clones only and misses some. The table lists about 400,000 clones, 89% of them singletons. Material for sequencing was peripheral blood. The origin of the receptors is a man aged 40-49 years with acute or convalescent COVID-19. CDR3s include the opening cysteine and the closing phenylalanine or tryptophan. Size is stated for part of the rows, as once, few or many counts, or as a class when the clone is expanded.

clone_size j_call v_call cdr3_aa
once TRBJ1-5 TRBV12-3/TRBV12-4 CASSDRGQPQHF
NA TRBJ1-1 TRBV15 CATRAGIQRGHPNTEAFF
NA TRBJ1-6 TRBV6-5 CASSYWTGDFRSPLHF
NA TRBJ2-5 TRBV6-5 CATARGKTQYF
once TRBJ2-1 TRBV7-9 CASSSHPAGRSYNEQFF
NA TRBJ1-5 TRBV20-1 CSASPGGASNQPQHF
NA TRBJ2-2 TRBV5-1 CASSYSGHNTGELFF
few TRBJ2-5 TRBV3-1/TRBV3-2 CASSQWDGAQETQYF
once TRBJ1-1 TRBV5-4 CASIYSPRASGRNTEAFF
NA TRBJ2-2 TRBV15 CATSRELNTGELFF
NA TRBJ2-1 TRBV11-2 CASSLGRQVSDEQFF
NA TRBJ1-1 TRBV6-5 CASSSRGGDTEAFF
NA TRBJ2-1 TRBV12-5 CASGSLTRGLIRRDSSYNEQFF
NA TRBJ2-7 TRBV4-1 CASSRGGFSYEQYF
NA TRBJ1-2 TRBV4-3 CASSQEITSDGYTF
once TRBJ1-5 TRBV27 CASGIPVGGQPQHF
NA TRBJ1-6 TRBV9 CASSVLSSPLHF
NA TRBJ1-1 TRBV13 CASSTRAQIGRAEAFF
NA TRBJ2-3 TRBV9 CASSLLAGGGGDTQYF
NA TRBJ1-1 TRBV19 CASSIGTGNTEAFF
NA TRBJ2-2 TRBV6-2/TRBV6-3 CASRPNRGTGELFF
NA TRBJ2-7 TRBV5-4 CASSPRGQNYEQYF
NA TRBJ1-2 TRBV18 CASSRQGPRGYTF
NA TRBJ2-3 TRBV7-3 CASSLIAGGTDTQYF
NA TRBJ2-2 TRBV29-1 CSVEGTVGLWDTGELFF
NA TRBJ1-2 TRBV5-1 CASSLGRNYGYTF
NA TRBJ1-6 TRBV5-8 CASSFGENSPLHF
NA TRBJ2-2 TRBV5-4 CASSKDTHNTGELFF
NA TRBJ1-3 TRBV3-1/TRBV3-2 CASSRTGGVGNTIYF
NA TRBJ2-1 TRBV30 CAWSPPPPGGYSNEQFF
NA TRBJ2-3 TRBV27 CASSPNLGLVFTDTQYF
NA TRBJ1-6 TRBV10-3 CAISARQGENSPLHF
NA TRBJ1-4 TRBV6-5 CASSYSTGGDEKLFF
NA TRBJ2-1 TRBV20-1 CSSARLNEQFF
NA TRBJ1-2 TRBV5-4 CASTSDRNYGYTF
NA TRBJ2-1 TRBV6-5 CASSYSWRSSYNEQFF
NA TRBJ1-1 TRBV30 CAWGPRQGDTEAFF
NA TRBJ1-5 TRBV4-1 CASSQPTGGRNQPQHF
NA TRBJ1-6 TRBV11-2 CASSSGQPEVSPLHF
NA TRBJ1-1 TRBV7-8 CASSYREGARAEAFF
NA TRBJ1-3 TRBV15 CATSRDQGNSGNTIYF
NA TRBJ2-4 TRBV6-5 CASSPGAHIQYF
NA TRBJ2-5 TRBV5-1 CASSLPSGGAGETQYF
NA TRBJ1-4 TRBV12-3/TRBV12-4 CASCKLNEKLFF
NA TRBJ1-6 TRBV27 CASSSLSSYNSPLHF
NA TRBJ2-5 TRBV7-9 CASSLGLAPGTQYF
NA TRBJ1-3 TRBV18 CASSPGQGNGNTIYF
NA TRBJ2-7 TRBV5-8 CASSRGLVNYEQYF
NA TRBJ1-5 TRBV28 CASSLYPRVGGNQPQHF
NA TRBJ2-5 TRBV27 CASLETQYF
once TRBJ2-3 TRBV5-6 CASSLAGVGTDTQYF
NA TRBJ2-7 TRBV6-4 CASSDGLPSYEQYF
NA TRBJ1-4 TRBV18 CASSPLGQGEEKLFF
NA TRBJ2-1 TRBV4-2 CASSPERELNNEQFF